The 22 T cell receptor beta chains presented below share a single source sample, sequenced in a study of cytomegalovirus exposure and HLA in healthy donors. Primers: 60 Vbeta forward and 13 Jbeta reverse. Some clones are missing from TCRdb's copy, which holds only in-frame ones; the method was immunoSEQ multiplex PCR. The sample lists about 200,000 clones, around 75% occurring once. Sequences were obtained from PBMCs. The receptors derive from a woman aged 30 to 39 in good health and CMV-seronegative.

There are a few counts of this clone. The V and J genes are TRBV4-1 and TRBJ2-2; 9 bases line up with TRBD2. The CDR3 runs to 22 residues. Looked up from germline, CDR1 is MGHRA and CDR2 is YSYEKL. V shed 2 bases, J shed 6 bases, and the junction held 25 bases outside the gene matches. The CDR3 protein is CASSQRPPRRGGLLLSSGELFF. Written as DNA, the CDR3 is TGCGCCAGCAGCCAAAGACCCCCAAGGCGGGGGGGCCTTTTATTATCTTCCGGGGAGCTGTTTTTT.

This chain uses TRBV6-5 with TRBJ2-1; 9 nucleotides line up with TRBD2. The germline CDR1 and CDR2 sequences are MNHEY and SVGAGI. The CDR3 runs 15 residues. The J segment lost 5 bases and the V segment lost 5 bases, leaving 7 bases of the junction unmatched. CDR3 region: CASSGTSGRHNEQFF. The CDR3 DNA reads TGTGCCAGCAGTGGAACTAGCGGGCGCCACAATGAGCAGTTCTTC.

This chain links TRBV30 with TRBJ1-5, with a tentative D call TRBD1 (5 bases). CDR1 and CDR2 from the germline V gene are GTSNPN and SVGIG (reference sequence). The CDR3 has 14 amino acids. Trimming took 2 bases from V and 7 from J, leaving 15 bases between them. CDR3 amino acids: CAWSRLTAKQPQHF. Written as DNA, the CDR3 is TGTGCCTGGAGTAGATTGACAGCAAAGCAGCCCCAGCATTTT.

The chain recombines TRBV27 with TRBJ2-7; D not resolved. V was shortened by 6 bases and J by 4 bases, with 10 bases between the two germline ends. CDR3 size: 12 residues. The germline CDR1 and CDR2 sequences are MNHEY and SMNVEV (reference sequence). The CDR3 loop reads CASRGSLYEQYF. DNA for the CDR3: TGTGCCAGCAGGGGCAGCCTATACGAGCAGTACTTC.

In this sample, this clone turned up a few times. The chain has TRBV28 and TRBJ2-1; 8 bases are a match to TRBD1. The CDR3 runs 12 residues. The germline V gene has CDR1 MDHEN and CDR2 SYDVKM. J was trimmed by 10 bases and V by 6 bases; bases with no gene match: 5. As DNA, the CDR3 is TGTGCCAGCAGAAGCAGGGGGCGCGAGCAGTTCTTC. Protein sequence: CASRSRGREQFF.

This clone appeared once. The chain combines TRBV7-3 with TRBJ2-3, with 12 bases lining up with TRBD2. This CDR3 is 15 amino acids long. J was trimmed by 5 bases and V by 4 bases; bases with no gene match: 4. Germline lookup yields CDR1 SGHTA and CDR2 FQGTGA. The CDR3 DNA reads as TGTGCCAGCAGCTCTAGCGGGGGGGCCGGAGATACGCAGTATTTT. Encoded protein: CASSSSGGAGDTQYF.

V usage is TRBV12-5 and J usage is TRBJ2-2; TRBD2 matches at 10 bases. From germline, CDR1 is LGHNT and CDR2 FRNRAP. The junction had 4 bases not matched to a gene; V was cut back by 0 bases and J by 6 bases. This CDR3 region has 16 residues. DNA of the CDR3: TGTGCTAGTGGTTTGGTGAGTCTAGCGGGAGCCGGGGAGCTGTTTTTT. Translation gives CASGLVSLAGAGELFF.

This chain uses TRBV15 with TRBJ2-5; maybe TRBD1 (6 bases). CDR3 length: 17 residues. Trimming removed 1 base at V and 3 bases at J, with 18 bases between. Germline V gene data show CDR1 as LNHNV and CDR2 as YYDKDF (reference sequence). The CDR3 is CATSRVPWGTQEETQYF. The DNA of the CDR3 is TGTGCCACCAGCAGAGTTCCCTGGGGGACACAGGAAGAGACCCAGTACTTC.

V gene TRBV9 combines with J gene TRBJ2-1; no definite D call. The germline CDR1 and CDR2 sequences are SGDLS and YYNGEE. This CDR3 comprises 19 residues. The V end lost 1 base, the J end lost 0 bases, and 20 bases lay between the germline ends. The CDR3 region has the DNA TGTGCCAGCAGCGTACTCCGAGACGGCGGCCGTTCCTCCTACAATGAGCAGTTCTTC. This translates into CASSVLRDGGRSSYNEQFF.

The CDR3 nucleotides are TGCGCCAGCAGCTTGTTTGGGACAGGGAGCTCCTACGAGCAGTACTTC. Its translation: CASSLFGTGSSYEQYF. The chain employs TRBV5-1 and TRBJ2-7, with 9 bases lining up with TRBD1. The CDR3 sequence is 16 residues long. CDR1 is SGHRS and CDR2 is YFSETQ in the germline V gene. With V trimmed by 1 base and J by 0 bases, 5 bases remained unmatched.

The chain recombines TRBV5-1 with TRBJ2-3; D is possibly TRBD2 (5 bases). V gave up 0 bases and J gave up 3 bases, with 17 bases separating them. The germline V gene has CDR1 SGHRS and CDR2 YFSETQ. The CDR3 spans 17 residues. The CDR3 DNA is TGCGCCAGCAGCTTGGAGATTGGACTCATTCTAACAGATACGCAGTATTTT. The encoded protein is CASSLEIGLILTDTQYF.

This clone appeared once. This chain uses TRBV5-5 with TRBJ1-5; tentatively, D is TRBD1 (6 bases). Trimming cost V 2 bases and J 4 bases, with 10 bases left between them. The CDR3 spans 14 residues. Germline values: CDR1 SGHKS, CDR2 YYEKEE (reference sequence). In DNA form, the CDR3 reads TGTGCCAGCAGCTTTGGACAGCTTAATCAGCCCCAGCATTTT. Translating it yields CASSFGQLNQPQHF.

The count of this clone is one. The J gene is TRBJ2-5, the V gene TRBV2, with TRBD2 identical over 12 bases. This CDR3 comprises 15 residues. The germline CDR1 and CDR2 sequences are SNHLY and FYNNEI. Trimming cost V 6 bases and J 2 bases; bases outside gene matches: 4. The CDR3 reads CASSAGTSGQETQYF. The CDR3 nucleotides are TGTGCCAGCAGCGCCGGGACTAGCGGGCAAGAGACCCAGTACTTC.

The table lists this clone with a few counts. The rearrangement uses TRBV11-3 and TRBJ2-3; a possible D gene is TRBD1 (5 bases). The germline V gene has CDR1 SGHNT and CDR2 YENEEA. This CDR3 has 15 residues. The V end was cut by 2 bases, the J end by 2 bases, with 11 bases between. This CDR3 reads CASSLWGGNTDTQYF. The CDR3 nucleotides are TGTGCCAGCAGCTTATGGGGCGGAAACACAGATACGCAGTATTTT.

J is TRBJ2-7 and V is TRBV5-4; D may be TRBD2 (5 bases). Trimming took 0 bases from V and 0 from J, leaving 7 bases between them. This CDR3 has 14 residues. CDR1 is SGHNT, CDR2 YYREEE, per germline (reference sequence). Here the CDR3 DNA reads TGTGCCAGCAGCTTGGGGGGAGCCTCCTACGAGCAGTACTTC. Amino acid sequence: CASSLGGASYEQYF.

Of note for this clone: A read error may produce the germline difference seen at one junction end. This chain connects TRBV5-4 to TRBJ1-6; no definite D call. The germline CDR1 and CDR2 sequences are SGHNT and YYREEE (reference sequence). The CDR3 totals 15 residues. The CDR3 DNA is TGTGCCAGCAGCGCTCGCGGTCCCTATTATTCACCCCTCCACTTT. Translation: CASSARGPYYSPLHF.

The gene calls are TRBV9 and TRBJ2-5; D is perhaps TRBD1 (6 bases). The V gene lost 4 bases and the J gene lost 5 bases, with 18 bases spanning the gap. Germline-derived CDR1 and CDR2 are SGDLS and YYNGEE. CDR3 size: 15 residues. DNA for the CDR3: TGTGCCAGCAGCCCCCGGGACGAGGGGGTGGAGACCCAGTACTTC. Translation gives CASSPRDEGVETQYF.

This clone was picked up one time. This chain uses TRBV5-6 with TRBJ1-1, with TRBD1 identical over 8 bases. The germline V gene has CDR1 SGHDT and CDR2 YYEEEE. Trimming cost V 5 bases and J 0 bases; bases outside gene matches: 6. CDR3 size: 15 residues. The CDR3 is CASRADRAMNTEAFF. The CDR3 DNA reads TGTGCCAGCAGGGCGGACAGGGCGATGAACACTGAAGCTTTCTTT.

V is TRBV29-1 and J is TRBJ1-2, with D possibly matching TRBD1 (6 bases). The germline gives CDR1 SQVTM, CDR2 ANQGSEA. Deletions cut 4 bases from V and 7 bases from J, with 19 bases between. This CDR3 region has 14 residues. The DNA of the CDR3 is TGCAGCGTTGTTGGGACACCCGATGCGGTTGGCTACACCTTC. Translated: CSVVGTPDAVGYTF.

The table lists this clone with a few counts. The genes are TRBV9 and TRBJ1-6, with 7 bases aligning to TRBD1. Germline V gene sequence: CDR1 SGDLS, CDR2 YYNGEE. Trimming cost V 3 bases and J 3 bases; bases outside gene matches: 9. The CDR3 has 17 residues. The CDR3 reads CASSAGERDSYNSPLHF. In nucleotides, the CDR3 is TGTGCCAGCAGCGCGGGCGAACGGGACAGCTATAATTCACCCCTCCACTTT.

This clone was recorded a few times. The gene calls are TRBV6-4 and TRBJ1-5, with D unresolved. This CDR3 has 14 amino acids. The germline V and J ends were trimmed by 8 bases and 1 base, with 12 bases remaining between them. From germline, CDR1 is MRHNA and CDR2 SNTAGT. In DNA form, the CDR3 reads TGTGCCAGCGCCAAAGAGGCCAGCAATCAGCCCCAGCATTTT. Protein: CASAKEASNQPQHF.

The chain is built from TRBV5-1 and TRBJ1-3; D remains unclear. Between the trimmed V and J ends, which lost 0 bases and 2 bases, there was a span of 12 bases. CDR1 is SGHRS and CDR2 is YFSETQ in the germline V gene. CDR3 size: 16 residues. This chain's CDR3 is CASSLGSTTTGNTIYF. CDR3 DNA sequence: TGCGCCAGCAGCTTGGGCTCCACAACGACTGGAAACACCATATATTTT.